One and the same sample provided the 2 T cell receptor beta chains below, sequenced in a study of blood T cell repertoires in COVID-19. Repertoires were generated with immunoSEQ multiplex PCR, while TCRdb's copy carries only in-frame clones and drops some. The sample has over 150,000 clones, roughly 84% seen once. What was sequenced was peripheral blood. Source of these receptors: a man over 45 with COVID-19, enrolled during active disease.

The chain has TRBV30 and TRBJ2-7; the match to TRBD1 covers 9 bases. CDR1 and CDR2 (germline): GTSNPN, SVGIG (reference sequence). J was trimmed by 7 bases and V by 0 bases; bases with no gene match: 13. The CDR3 is made up of 16 amino acids. CDR3 nucleotide sequence: TGTGCCTGGAGTGTACTAGGGACAGGGCCCATTCGGGAGCAGTACTTC. This sequence encodes CAWSVLGTGPIREQYF. The full variable domain, its missing parts supplied by reference TRBV30 and TRBJ2-7, is SQTIHQWPATLVQPVGSPLSLECTVEGTSNPNLYWYRQAAGRGLQLLFYSVGIGQISSEVPQNLSASRPQDRQFILSSKKLLLSDSGFYLCAWSVLGTGPIREQYFGPGTRLTVT.

The chain links TRBV27 to TRBJ2-7; D is ambiguous. Trimming cost V 3 bases and J 0 bases, with 12 bases left between them. Germline lookup yields CDR1 MNHEY and CDR2 SMNVEV (reference sequence). The CDR3 consists of 15 residues. CDR3 residues: CASSLASSLSYEQYF. CDR3 bases: TGTGCCAGCAGTTTGGCATCCTCCCTCTCCTACGAGCAGTACTTC.